Listed below are T cell receptor beta chains from one sample, sequenced in a study of response to subunit inactivated influenza vaccine. TCRdb re-called the RT-PCR reads with MiXCR, one entry per CDR3 protein. Counted here are 430,000 or so distinct CDR3 sequences, about a tenth occurring once; the ten biggest clones make up approximately 12%. The sample was PBMCs from blood, taken more than 35 days after vaccination. These receptors were collected from a man in his fifties who received an inactivated influenza vaccine. CDR3s include the opening cysteine and the closing phenylalanine or tryptophan. The D gene is left open where the match is weak. Expanded clones get a size class; other rows say once, few or many, or leave the size out.

d_call: .
v_call: TRBV4-2
j_call: TRBJ2-1
clone_size: few
cdr3_nt: TGTGCCAGCAGCCAAGGACTATCTAGCAATGAGCAGTTCTTC
cdr3_aa: CASSQGLSSNEQFF

d_call: .
v_call: TRBV11-2
j_call: TRBJ2-7
clone_size: .
cdr3_nt: TGTGCCAGCAGCTTCGGAGGAGTGCTTTCCTACGAGCAGTACTTC
cdr3_aa: CASSFGGVLSYEQYF

d_call: .
v_call: TRBV10-3
j_call: TRBJ2-5
clone_size: few
cdr3_nt: TGTGCCATCAGTGACCGCCTTTGGGAGACCCAGTACTTC
cdr3_aa: CAISDRLWETQYF

d_call: TRBD1
v_call: TRBV29-1
j_call: TRBJ1-5
clone_size: few
cdr3_nt: TGCAGCGTTGAGAAGCCGGGACAGGGAAATCAGCCCCAGCATTTT
cdr3_aa: CSVEKPGQGNQPQHF

d_call: .
v_call: TRBV4-2
j_call: TRBJ2-2
clone_size: .
cdr3_nt: TGTGCCAGCAGCCAAGCGGGAGCGGCCGGGGAGCTGTTTTTT
cdr3_aa: CASSQAGAAGELFF

d_call: .
v_call: TRBV5-5
j_call: TRBJ2-3
clone_size: few
cdr3_nt: TGTGCCAGCAGCTTGCGGTGGGGAGATACGCAGTATTTT
cdr3_aa: CASSLRWGDTQYF

d_call: .
v_call: TRBV7-8
j_call: TRBJ2-5
clone_size: .
cdr3_nt: TGTGCCAGCAGCTTAGGCCGGAGGGCCCAGTACTTC
cdr3_aa: CASSLGRRAQYF

d_call: TRBD1
v_call: TRBV12-3/TRBV12-4
j_call: TRBJ1-2
clone_size: many
cdr3_nt: TGTGCCAGCAGCCCAATTACAGGGGACTATGGCTACACCTTC
cdr3_aa: CASSPITGDYGYTF

d_call: .
v_call: TRBV28
j_call: TRBJ2-3
clone_size: few
cdr3_nt: TGTGCCAGCAGCCCCAGGGGGGGGCCAGGCGTGGGTACGCAGTATTTT
cdr3_aa: CASSPRGGPGVGTQYF

d_call: .
v_call: TRBV6-5
j_call: TRBJ2-2
clone_size: many
cdr3_nt: TGTGCCAGCAGTTACTCGGGTAGATCGATCACCGGGGAGCTGTTTTTT
cdr3_aa: CASSYSGRSITGELFF

d_call: .
v_call: TRBV11-2
j_call: TRBJ2-3
clone_size: .
cdr3_nt: TGTGCCAGCAGCTTAGGGGCGGGGTGGACTAGCACAGATACGCAGTATTTT
cdr3_aa: CASSLGAGWTSTDTQYF

d_call: TRBD2
v_call: TRBV7-3
j_call: TRBJ2-3
clone_size: .
cdr3_nt: TGTGCCAGCAGCCTAGCCCGGACTAGCGGGAGGGCCACAGATACGCAGTATTTT
cdr3_aa: CASSLARTSGRATDTQYF

d_call: .
v_call: TRBV5-1
j_call: TRBJ2-2
clone_size: few
cdr3_nt: TGCGCCAGCAGCTTGTGGGCCGGACAAAACACCGGGGAGCTGTTTTTT
cdr3_aa: CASSLWAGQNTGELFF

d_call: .
v_call: TRBV6-2/TRBV6-3
j_call: TRBJ2-1
clone_size: .
cdr3_nt: TGTGCCAGCAGAAAAAGAAGCGAGCCGGCCTACAATGAGCAGTTCTTC
cdr3_aa: CASRKRSEPAYNEQFF

d_call: .
v_call: TRBV11-2
j_call: TRBJ2-4
clone_size: .
cdr3_nt: TGTGCCAGCAGCTTCTACGGCCGGGGAGTAGCCAAAAACATTCAGTACTTC
cdr3_aa: CASSFYGRGVAKNIQYF

d_call: TRBD2
v_call: TRBV20-1
j_call: TRBJ2-1
clone_size: many
cdr3_nt: TGCAGTGCTAGATCGGGACTAGCGGTCTACAATGAGCAGTTCTTC
cdr3_aa: CSARSGLAVYNEQFF

d_call: .
v_call: TRBV4-2
j_call: TRBJ2-1
clone_size: many
cdr3_nt: TGTGCCAGCAGCCAAGAAGGACTCATTACTAGCTCCTACAATGAGCAGTTCTTC
cdr3_aa: CASSQEGLITSSYNEQFF

d_call: .
v_call: TRBV12-3/TRBV12-4
j_call: TRBJ1-2
clone_size: few
cdr3_nt: TGTGCCAGCAGTTTAGGGAGGGTCCTTAACTATGGCTACACCTTC
cdr3_aa: CASSLGRVLNYGYTF

d_call: .
v_call: TRBV20-1
j_call: TRBJ1-5
clone_size: few
cdr3_nt: TGCAGTGCTAGAGCAGGGGCTCAGCCCCAGCATTTT
cdr3_aa: CSARAGAQPQHF

d_call: .
v_call: TRBV7-9
j_call: TRBJ2-1
clone_size: .
cdr3_nt: TGTGCCAGCAGCTTAGAGGGTAGCGTCTACAATGAGCAGTTCTTC
cdr3_aa: CASSLEGSVYNEQFF

d_call: .
v_call: TRBV25-1
j_call: TRBJ2-1
clone_size: .
cdr3_nt: TGTGCCAGCAGTGAAATGGGACGGGGTGAGCAGTTCTTC
cdr3_aa: CASSEMGRGEQFF

d_call: .
v_call: TRBV11-2
j_call: TRBJ2-3
clone_size: few
cdr3_nt: TGTGCCAGCAGCTTATTCCCAGCGGCATACTCTAGCACAGATACGCAGTATTTT
cdr3_aa: CASSLFPAAYSSTDTQYF

d_call: TRBD1
v_call: TRBV4-3
j_call: TRBJ1-1
clone_size: .
cdr3_nt: TGCGCCAGCAGCCAAGGACAGGGCTTTAACACTGAAGCTTTCTTT
cdr3_aa: CASSQGQGFNTEAFF

d_call: TRBD1
v_call: TRBV6-2/TRBV6-3
j_call: TRBJ1-5
clone_size: few
cdr3_nt: TGTGCCAGCGACTTGTGGGGCCAGGGGGATCAGCCCCAGCATTTT
cdr3_aa: CASDLWGQGDQPQHF

d_call: TRBD2
v_call: TRBV15
j_call: TRBJ2-1
clone_size: few
cdr3_nt: TGTGCCACCAGCAGAGATCAAACTAGCGGTAATGAGCAGTTCTTC
cdr3_aa: CATSRDQTSGNEQFF

d_call: .
v_call: TRBV27
j_call: TRBJ2-2
clone_size: many
cdr3_nt: TGTGCCACCAAGGGGATGAACACCGGGGAGCTGTTTTTT
cdr3_aa: CATKGMNTGELFF

d_call: .
v_call: TRBV4-2
j_call: TRBJ1-1
clone_size: few
cdr3_nt: TGTGCCAGCAGCCAATCGCCCCTAGCAACCATGAACACTGAAGCTTTCTTT
cdr3_aa: CASSQSPLATMNTEAFF

d_call: TRBD2
v_call: TRBV5-1
j_call: TRBJ2-5
clone_size: many
cdr3_nt: TGCGCCAGCAGCTTGGTACTAGCGGGGGGACAAGAGACCCAGTACTTC
cdr3_aa: CASSLVLAGGQETQYF

d_call: .
v_call: TRBV20-1
j_call: TRBJ2-7
clone_size: few
cdr3_nt: TGCAGTGCTAGAGATCGGACTCGCAACTTCTACGAGCAGTACTTC
cdr3_aa: CSARDRTRNFYEQYF

d_call: .
v_call: TRBV4-2
j_call: TRBJ1-1
clone_size: .
cdr3_nt: TGTGCCAGCAGCCCAAGCTTTGGGGGTGCTGAAGCTTTCTTT
cdr3_aa: CASSPSFGGAEAFF

d_call: .
v_call: TRBV6-5
j_call: TRBJ2-7
clone_size: many
cdr3_nt: TGTGCCAGCAGTTACTACGGGAGACATACCTACGAGCAGTACTTC
cdr3_aa: CASSYYGRHTYEQYF

d_call: TRBD2
v_call: TRBV12-3/TRBV12-4
j_call: TRBJ2-7
clone_size: .
cdr3_nt: TGTGCCAGCGAGGAGAGCGGGAGTAACGAGCAGTACTTC
cdr3_aa: CASEESGSNEQYF

d_call: .
v_call: TRBV20-1
j_call: TRBJ1-5
clone_size: .
cdr3_nt: TGCTGTGCTAGAAAGTCCGGCCAAGGATGGGATCAGCCCCAGCATTTT
cdr3_aa: CCARKSGQGWDQPQHF

d_call: TRBD2
v_call: TRBV7-8
j_call: TRBJ2-1
clone_size: many
cdr3_nt: TGTGCCAGCAGCTTAGCCACTTTAGGCGGGACTAGCGGGAGAAGGCCCTACAATGAGCAGTTCTTC
cdr3_aa: CASSLATLGGTSGRRPYNEQFF

d_call: .
v_call: TRBV7-2
j_call: TRBJ2-2
clone_size: few
cdr3_nt: TGTGCCAGCAGCCCCCGTCGGGACACCGGGGAGCTGTTTTTT
cdr3_aa: CASSPRRDTGELFF

d_call: .
v_call: TRBV5-5
j_call: TRBJ1-1
clone_size: many
cdr3_nt: TGTGCCAGCAGCCCCACAGGGAACACTGAAGCTTTCTTT
cdr3_aa: CASSPTGNTEAFF

d_call: TRBD1
v_call: TRBV5-1
j_call: TRBJ2-1
clone_size: few
cdr3_nt: TGCGCCAGCAGCTTAGAGACCGGGACAGGGATCGTCAATGAGCAGTTCTTC
cdr3_aa: CASSLETGTGIVNEQFF

d_call: .
v_call: TRBV20-1
j_call: TRBJ2-1
clone_size: many
cdr3_nt: TGCAGTGCGCCCCTAACGTGGGGGTCTGAGCAGTTCTTC
cdr3_aa: CSAPLTWGSEQFF

d_call: .
v_call: TRBV6-6
j_call: TRBJ2-1
clone_size: many
cdr3_nt: TGTGCCATTAGGGGGGGTTACAATGAGCAGTTCTTC
cdr3_aa: CAIRGGYNEQFF

d_call: TRBD2
v_call: TRBV5-1
j_call: TRBJ2-3
clone_size: .
cdr3_nt: TGCGCCAGCGGATCCCTGGGACTAGCGGGACTCACAGATACGCAGTATTTT
cdr3_aa: CASGSLGLAGLTDTQYF

d_call: .
v_call: TRBV28
j_call: TRBJ1-4
clone_size: .
cdr3_nt: TGTGCCACCGGGGGAGGGGCGGGGGAAAAACTGTTTTTT
cdr3_aa: CATGGGAGEKLFF

d_call: .
v_call: TRBV20-1
j_call: TRBJ2-1
clone_size: .
cdr3_nt: TGCAGTGCTAGATTTTCCTTGGAGGCGGGTGAGCAGTTCTTC
cdr3_aa: CSARFSLEAGEQFF

d_call: TRBD2
v_call: TRBV18
j_call: TRBJ2-3
clone_size: many
cdr3_nt: TGTGCCAGCTCACCACTGACCGGGACTAGCGGGAGACGGGGAGATACGCAGTATTTT
cdr3_aa: CASSPLTGTSGRRGDTQYF

d_call: .
v_call: TRBV20-1
j_call: TRBJ1-4
clone_size: .
cdr3_nt: TGCTGTGCTAGAGATCCGTGGGCCCCTGCAGGGTCTCTTGCCTTTAATGAAAAACTGTTTTTT
cdr3_aa: CCARDPWAPAGSLAFNEKLFF

d_call: .
v_call: TRBV29-1
j_call: TRBJ2-4
clone_size: .
cdr3_nt: TGCAGCGTTGAGGCCGGTGCAGCCAAAAACATTCAGTACTTC
cdr3_aa: CSVEAGAAKNIQYF

d_call: .
v_call: TRBV29-1
j_call: TRBJ2-2
clone_size: many
cdr3_nt: TGCAGCGTTGCTAACGCAGGGGCCGTCGGGGAGCTGTTTTTT
cdr3_aa: CSVANAGAVGELFF

d_call: .
v_call: TRBV5-1
j_call: TRBJ2-5
clone_size: many
cdr3_nt: TGCGCCAGCAGTCCCGGGTCTACAACCTCAGAGACCCAGTACTTC
cdr3_aa: CASSPGSTTSETQYF

d_call: .
v_call: TRBV12-3/TRBV12-4
j_call: TRBJ2-1
clone_size: few
cdr3_nt: TGTGCCAGCACCGGGGACTCGCAAAATTCTAATGAGCAGTTCTTC
cdr3_aa: CASTGDSQNSNEQFF

d_call: TRBD2
v_call: TRBV5-1
j_call: TRBJ2-1
clone_size: few
cdr3_nt: TGCGCCAGCAGCTTAGCGAGCGGGAGTTTGCGTTATGAGCAGTTCTTC
cdr3_aa: CASSLASGSLRYEQFF

d_call: .
v_call: TRBV6-5
j_call: TRBJ2-2
clone_size: .
cdr3_nt: TGTGCCAGCAGTTCTGTGGGCACACGTTCCCTGTTTTTT
cdr3_aa: CASSSVGTRSLFF

d_call: .
v_call: TRBV6-2/TRBV6-3
j_call: TRBJ2-2
clone_size: few
cdr3_nt: TGTGCCAGCAAAACTTGGGACCTACTTAACACCGGGGAGCTGTTTTTT
cdr3_aa: CASKTWDLLNTGELFF